This T cell receptor delta chain was sequenced during a study of γδ T cells in repeated Plasmodium falciparum infection. Study summary: Malaria-naive adults were infected with P. falciparum NF54 four times over roughly 620 days. Malian samples came from no-transmission periods or across acute febrile malaria episodes. Study findings and constraints: Vgamma9/Vdelta2+ T cells showed a stable polyclonal repertoire with shared TCRgamma sequences. Repeated controlled infections reportedly drove waves of new clonotype selection in Vdelta2-negative, mostly Vdelta1+, gammadelta repertoires.

This clone was counted many times. Its antigen remains unidentified. TCRdb reran clone calling via CATT on the multiplex PCR reads. The table shows tens of thousands of delta-chain clones, with roughly 1.4% occurring only once. Vgamma9/Vdelta2+ and Vdelta2-negative gammadelta T cells were flow-sorted from PBMC for bulk sequencing. The CDR3 extends over 16 amino acids. The germline V gene has CDR1 TSWWSYY and CDR2 QGS. Trimming took 1 base from V and 11 from J, leaving 23 bases between them. The chain uses TRDV1 and TRDJ1; D call uncertain. Sequenced sample: gamma-delta T cells from blood. This TCR was recovered from a pool of human donors (malaria-infected and uninfected, not separated). CDR3 sequence reads: CALGEPPPPTNNRLIF. CDR3 coding DNA: TGTGCTCTTGGGGAACCGCCCCCCCCGACGAATAACCGGCTCATCTTT.